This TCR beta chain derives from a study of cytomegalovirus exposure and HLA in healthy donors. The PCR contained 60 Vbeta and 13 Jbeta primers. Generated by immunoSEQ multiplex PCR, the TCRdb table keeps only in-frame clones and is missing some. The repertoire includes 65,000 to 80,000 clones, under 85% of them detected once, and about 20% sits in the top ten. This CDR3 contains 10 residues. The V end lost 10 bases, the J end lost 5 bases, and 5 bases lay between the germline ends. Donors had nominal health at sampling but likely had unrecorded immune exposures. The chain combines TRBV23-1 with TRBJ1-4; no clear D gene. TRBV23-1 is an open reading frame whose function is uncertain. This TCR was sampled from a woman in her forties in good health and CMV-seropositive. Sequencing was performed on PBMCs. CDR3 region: CAIENEKLFF. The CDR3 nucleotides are TGCGCCATCGAGAATGAAAAACTGTTTTTT.